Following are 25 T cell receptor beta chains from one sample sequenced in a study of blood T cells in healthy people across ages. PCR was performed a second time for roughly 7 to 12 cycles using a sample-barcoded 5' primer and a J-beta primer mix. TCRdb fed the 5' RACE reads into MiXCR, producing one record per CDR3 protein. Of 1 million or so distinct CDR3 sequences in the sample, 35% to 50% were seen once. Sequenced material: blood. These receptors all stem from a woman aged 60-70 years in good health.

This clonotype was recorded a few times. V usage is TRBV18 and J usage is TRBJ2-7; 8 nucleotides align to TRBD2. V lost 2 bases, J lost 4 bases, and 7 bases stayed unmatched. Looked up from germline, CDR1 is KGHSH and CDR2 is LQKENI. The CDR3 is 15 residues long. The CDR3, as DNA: TGTGCCAGCTCACCAGCGGCGGGAGGATCGTACGAGCAGTACTTC. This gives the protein CASSPAAGGSYEQYF.

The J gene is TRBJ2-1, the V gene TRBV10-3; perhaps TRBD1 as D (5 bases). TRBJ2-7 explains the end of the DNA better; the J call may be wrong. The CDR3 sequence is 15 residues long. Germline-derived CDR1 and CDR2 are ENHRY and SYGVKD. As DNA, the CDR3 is TGTGCCATCAGTGAGGGGGCGAGGTCCTACAATGAGCAGTACTTC. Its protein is CAISEGARSYNEQYF.

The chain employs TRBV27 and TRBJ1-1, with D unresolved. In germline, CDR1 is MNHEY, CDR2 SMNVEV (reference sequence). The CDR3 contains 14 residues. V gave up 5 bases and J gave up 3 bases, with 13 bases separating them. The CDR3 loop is CASSPHRRDTEAFF. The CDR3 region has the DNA TGTGCCAGCAGTCCTCATCGGCGGGACACTGAAGCTTTCTTT.

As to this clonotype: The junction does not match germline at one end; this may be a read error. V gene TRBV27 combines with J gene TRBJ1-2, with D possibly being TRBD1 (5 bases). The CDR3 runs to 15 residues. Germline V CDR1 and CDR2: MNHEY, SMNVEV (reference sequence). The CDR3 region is CASSLGAGPNYGCTF. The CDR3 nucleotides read TGTGCCAGCAGTTTAGGGGCAGGACCGAACTATGGCTGCACCTTC.

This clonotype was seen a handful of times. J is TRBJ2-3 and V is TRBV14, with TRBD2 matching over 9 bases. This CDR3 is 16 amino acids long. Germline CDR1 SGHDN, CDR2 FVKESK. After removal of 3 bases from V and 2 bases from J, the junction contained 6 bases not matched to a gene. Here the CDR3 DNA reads TGTGCCAGCAGCCACGGCGGGAGGGCCCTCACAGATACGCAGTATTTT. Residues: CASSHGGRALTDTQYF. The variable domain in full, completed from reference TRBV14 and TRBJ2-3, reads EAGVTQFPSHSVIEKGQTVTLRCDPISGHDNLYWYRRVMGKEIKFLLHFVKESKQDESGMPNNRFLAERTGGTYSTLKVQPAELEDSGVYFCASSHGGRALTDTQYFGPGTRLTVL.

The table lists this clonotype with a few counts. CDR3 DNA sequence: TGCAGCGCCGAGGGGACTTTTGAGCAGTTCTTC. Residues: CSAEGTFEQFF. The V gene is TRBV29-1, the J gene TRBJ2-1; possible D gene TRBD2, 6 bases. The V gene lost 7 bases and the J gene lost 9 bases, with 13 bases spanning the gap. The CDR3 totals 11 residues. CDR1 and CDR2 (germline): SQVTM, ANQGSEA.

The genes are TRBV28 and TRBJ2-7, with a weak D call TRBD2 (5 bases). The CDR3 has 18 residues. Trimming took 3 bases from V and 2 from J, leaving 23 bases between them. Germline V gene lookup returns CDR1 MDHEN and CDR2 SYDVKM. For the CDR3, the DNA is TGTGCCAGCAGTTTTGTGGTCAGCCTGGAGGAGGACCCCTACGAGCAGTACTTC. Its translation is CASSFVVSLEEDPYEQYF.

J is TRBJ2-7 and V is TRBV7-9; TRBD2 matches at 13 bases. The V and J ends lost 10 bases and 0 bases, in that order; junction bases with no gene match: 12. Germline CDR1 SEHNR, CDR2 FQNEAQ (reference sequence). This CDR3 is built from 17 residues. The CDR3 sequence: CATTRGGLAGNSYEQYF. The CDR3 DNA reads TGTGCCACCACTAGAGGGGGACTAGCGGGAAACTCCTACGAGCAGTACTTC.

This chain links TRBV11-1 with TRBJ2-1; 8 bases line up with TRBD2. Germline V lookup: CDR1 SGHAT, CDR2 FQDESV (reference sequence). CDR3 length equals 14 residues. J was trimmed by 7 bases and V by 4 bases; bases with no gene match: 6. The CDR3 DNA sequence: TGTGCCAGCAGCTCGGGACTAGGTGGGAATGAGCAGTTCTTC. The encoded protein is CASSSGLGGNEQFF.

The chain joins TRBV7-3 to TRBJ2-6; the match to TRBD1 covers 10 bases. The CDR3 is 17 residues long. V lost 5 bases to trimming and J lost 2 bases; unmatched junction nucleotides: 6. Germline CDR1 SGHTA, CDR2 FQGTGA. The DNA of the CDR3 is TGTGCCAGCAGCCTCGGGACAGGGGTCGCTGGGGCCAACGTCCTGACTTTC. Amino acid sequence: CASSLGTGVAGANVLTF. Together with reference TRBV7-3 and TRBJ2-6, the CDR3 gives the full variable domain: GAGVSQTPSNKVTEKGKYVELRCDPISGHTALYWYRQSLGQGPEFLIYFQGTGAADDSGLPNDRFFAVRPEGSVSTLKIQRTERGDSAVYLCASSLGTGVAGANVLTFGAGSRLTVL.

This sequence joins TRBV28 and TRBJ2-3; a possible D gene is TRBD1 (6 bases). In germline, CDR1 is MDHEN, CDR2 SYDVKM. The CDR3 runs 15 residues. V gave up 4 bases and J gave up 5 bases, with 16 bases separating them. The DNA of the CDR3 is TGTGCCAGCAGTTATCGAACAGGGTGGGGAGATACGCAGTATTTT. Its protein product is CASSYRTGWGDTQYF.

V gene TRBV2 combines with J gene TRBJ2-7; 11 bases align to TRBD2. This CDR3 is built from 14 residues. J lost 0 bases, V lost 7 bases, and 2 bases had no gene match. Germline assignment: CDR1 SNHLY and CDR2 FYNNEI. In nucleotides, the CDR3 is TGTGCCAGCAAGGGACTAGCGGTCTCCTACGAGCAGTACTTC. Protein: CASKGLAVSYEQYF.

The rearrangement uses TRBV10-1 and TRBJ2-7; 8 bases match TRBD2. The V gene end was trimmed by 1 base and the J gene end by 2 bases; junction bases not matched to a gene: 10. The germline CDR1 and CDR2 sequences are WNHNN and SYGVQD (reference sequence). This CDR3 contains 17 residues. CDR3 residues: CASSEFRAGVPPYEQYF. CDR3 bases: TGCGCCAGCAGTGAGTTTAGAGCGGGAGTCCCCCCCTACGAGCAGTACTTC.

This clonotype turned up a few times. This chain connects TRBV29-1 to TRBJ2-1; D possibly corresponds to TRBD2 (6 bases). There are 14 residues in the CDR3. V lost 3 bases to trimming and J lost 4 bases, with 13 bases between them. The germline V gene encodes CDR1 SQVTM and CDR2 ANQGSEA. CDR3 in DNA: TGCAGCGTTGACCGACTAGAGAGTTACAATGAGCAGTTCTTC. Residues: CSVDRLESYNEQFF.

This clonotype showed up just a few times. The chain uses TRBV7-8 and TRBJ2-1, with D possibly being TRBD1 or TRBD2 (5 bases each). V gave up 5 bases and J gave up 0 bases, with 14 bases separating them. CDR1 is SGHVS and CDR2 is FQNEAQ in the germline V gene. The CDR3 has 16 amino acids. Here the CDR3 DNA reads TGTGCCAGCAGCCCCCGGGACCCACTCTCCTACAATGAGCAGTTCTTC. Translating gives CASSPRDPLSYNEQFF. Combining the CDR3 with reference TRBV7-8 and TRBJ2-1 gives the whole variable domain GAGVSQSPRYKVAKRGQDVALRCDPISGHVSLFWYQQALGQGPEFLTYFQNEAQLDKSGLPSDRFFAERPEGSVSTLKIQRTQQEDSAVYLCASSPRDPLSYNEQFFGPGTRLTVL.

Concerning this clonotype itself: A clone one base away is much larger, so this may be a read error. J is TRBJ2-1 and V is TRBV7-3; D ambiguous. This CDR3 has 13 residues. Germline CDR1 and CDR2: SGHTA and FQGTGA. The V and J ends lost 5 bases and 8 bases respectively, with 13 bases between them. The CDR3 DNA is TGTGCCAGCAGCCCGTCGGTAGTCTATGAGCAGTTCTTC. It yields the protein CASSPSVVYEQFF.

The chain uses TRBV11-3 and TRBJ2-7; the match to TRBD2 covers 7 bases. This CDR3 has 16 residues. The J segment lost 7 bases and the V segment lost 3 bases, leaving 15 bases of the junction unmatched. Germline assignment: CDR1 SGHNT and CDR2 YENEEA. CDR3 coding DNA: TGTGCCAGCAGCTTGGGCGGGGGTGGGGGGTACAATGAGCAGTACTTC. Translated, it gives CASSLGGGGGYNEQYF.

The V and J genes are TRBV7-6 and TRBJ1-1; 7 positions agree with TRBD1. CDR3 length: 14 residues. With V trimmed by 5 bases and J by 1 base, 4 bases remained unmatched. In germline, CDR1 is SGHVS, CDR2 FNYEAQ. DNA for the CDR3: TGTGCCAGCAGCATAGGACAGGCGAACACTGAAGCTTTCTTT. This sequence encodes CASSIGQANTEAFF.

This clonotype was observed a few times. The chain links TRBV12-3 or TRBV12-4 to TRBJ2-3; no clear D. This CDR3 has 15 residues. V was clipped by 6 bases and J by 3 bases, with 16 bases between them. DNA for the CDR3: TGTGCCAGCAGCCCGGGCGGTCCCGGGACAGATACGCAGTATTTT. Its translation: CASSPGGPGTDTQYF.

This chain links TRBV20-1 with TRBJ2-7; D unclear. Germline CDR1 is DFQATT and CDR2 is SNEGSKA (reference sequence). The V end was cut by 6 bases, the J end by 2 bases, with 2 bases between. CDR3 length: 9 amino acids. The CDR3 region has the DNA TGCAGTGCCCCCTACGAGCAGTACTTC. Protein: CSAPYEQYF.

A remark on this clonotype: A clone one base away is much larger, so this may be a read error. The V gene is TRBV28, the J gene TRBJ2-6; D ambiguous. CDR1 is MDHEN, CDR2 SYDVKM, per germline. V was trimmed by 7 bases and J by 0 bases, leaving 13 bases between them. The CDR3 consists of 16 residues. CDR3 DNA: TGTGCCAGCAAGATTGATCGTGCCTCTGGGGCCAACGTCCTGACTTTC. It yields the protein CASKIDRASGANVLTF.

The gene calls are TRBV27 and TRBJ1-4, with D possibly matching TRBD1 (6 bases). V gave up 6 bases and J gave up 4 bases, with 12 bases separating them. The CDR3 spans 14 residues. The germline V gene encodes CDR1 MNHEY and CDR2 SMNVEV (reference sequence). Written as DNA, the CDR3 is TGTGCCAGCAGACAGGGTACCGTTAATGAAAAACTGTTTTTT. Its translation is CASRQGTVNEKLFF.

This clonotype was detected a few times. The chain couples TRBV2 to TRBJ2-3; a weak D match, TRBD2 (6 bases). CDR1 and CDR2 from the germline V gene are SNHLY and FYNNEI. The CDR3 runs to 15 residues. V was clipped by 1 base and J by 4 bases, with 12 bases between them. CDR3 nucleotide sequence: TGTGCCAGCAGTGAAGGGAGGGGCTCCTCAGATACGCAGTATTTT. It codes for CASSEGRGSSDTQYF.

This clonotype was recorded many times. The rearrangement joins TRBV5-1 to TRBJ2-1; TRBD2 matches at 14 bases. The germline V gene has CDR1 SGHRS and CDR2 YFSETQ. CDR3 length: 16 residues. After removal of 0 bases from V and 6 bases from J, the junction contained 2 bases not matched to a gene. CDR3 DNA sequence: TGCGCCAGCAGCTTGGCGGGACTAGCGGGAGTCAATGAGCAGTTCTTC. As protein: CASSLAGLAGVNEQFF.

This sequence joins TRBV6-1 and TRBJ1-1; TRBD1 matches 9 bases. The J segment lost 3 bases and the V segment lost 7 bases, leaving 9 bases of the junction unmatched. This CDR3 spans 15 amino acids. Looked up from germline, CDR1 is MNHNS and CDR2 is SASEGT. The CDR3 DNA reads TGTGCCAGCACCCCGGGACAGGGAGAGGACACTGAAGCTTTCTTT. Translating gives CASTPGQGEDTEAFF.